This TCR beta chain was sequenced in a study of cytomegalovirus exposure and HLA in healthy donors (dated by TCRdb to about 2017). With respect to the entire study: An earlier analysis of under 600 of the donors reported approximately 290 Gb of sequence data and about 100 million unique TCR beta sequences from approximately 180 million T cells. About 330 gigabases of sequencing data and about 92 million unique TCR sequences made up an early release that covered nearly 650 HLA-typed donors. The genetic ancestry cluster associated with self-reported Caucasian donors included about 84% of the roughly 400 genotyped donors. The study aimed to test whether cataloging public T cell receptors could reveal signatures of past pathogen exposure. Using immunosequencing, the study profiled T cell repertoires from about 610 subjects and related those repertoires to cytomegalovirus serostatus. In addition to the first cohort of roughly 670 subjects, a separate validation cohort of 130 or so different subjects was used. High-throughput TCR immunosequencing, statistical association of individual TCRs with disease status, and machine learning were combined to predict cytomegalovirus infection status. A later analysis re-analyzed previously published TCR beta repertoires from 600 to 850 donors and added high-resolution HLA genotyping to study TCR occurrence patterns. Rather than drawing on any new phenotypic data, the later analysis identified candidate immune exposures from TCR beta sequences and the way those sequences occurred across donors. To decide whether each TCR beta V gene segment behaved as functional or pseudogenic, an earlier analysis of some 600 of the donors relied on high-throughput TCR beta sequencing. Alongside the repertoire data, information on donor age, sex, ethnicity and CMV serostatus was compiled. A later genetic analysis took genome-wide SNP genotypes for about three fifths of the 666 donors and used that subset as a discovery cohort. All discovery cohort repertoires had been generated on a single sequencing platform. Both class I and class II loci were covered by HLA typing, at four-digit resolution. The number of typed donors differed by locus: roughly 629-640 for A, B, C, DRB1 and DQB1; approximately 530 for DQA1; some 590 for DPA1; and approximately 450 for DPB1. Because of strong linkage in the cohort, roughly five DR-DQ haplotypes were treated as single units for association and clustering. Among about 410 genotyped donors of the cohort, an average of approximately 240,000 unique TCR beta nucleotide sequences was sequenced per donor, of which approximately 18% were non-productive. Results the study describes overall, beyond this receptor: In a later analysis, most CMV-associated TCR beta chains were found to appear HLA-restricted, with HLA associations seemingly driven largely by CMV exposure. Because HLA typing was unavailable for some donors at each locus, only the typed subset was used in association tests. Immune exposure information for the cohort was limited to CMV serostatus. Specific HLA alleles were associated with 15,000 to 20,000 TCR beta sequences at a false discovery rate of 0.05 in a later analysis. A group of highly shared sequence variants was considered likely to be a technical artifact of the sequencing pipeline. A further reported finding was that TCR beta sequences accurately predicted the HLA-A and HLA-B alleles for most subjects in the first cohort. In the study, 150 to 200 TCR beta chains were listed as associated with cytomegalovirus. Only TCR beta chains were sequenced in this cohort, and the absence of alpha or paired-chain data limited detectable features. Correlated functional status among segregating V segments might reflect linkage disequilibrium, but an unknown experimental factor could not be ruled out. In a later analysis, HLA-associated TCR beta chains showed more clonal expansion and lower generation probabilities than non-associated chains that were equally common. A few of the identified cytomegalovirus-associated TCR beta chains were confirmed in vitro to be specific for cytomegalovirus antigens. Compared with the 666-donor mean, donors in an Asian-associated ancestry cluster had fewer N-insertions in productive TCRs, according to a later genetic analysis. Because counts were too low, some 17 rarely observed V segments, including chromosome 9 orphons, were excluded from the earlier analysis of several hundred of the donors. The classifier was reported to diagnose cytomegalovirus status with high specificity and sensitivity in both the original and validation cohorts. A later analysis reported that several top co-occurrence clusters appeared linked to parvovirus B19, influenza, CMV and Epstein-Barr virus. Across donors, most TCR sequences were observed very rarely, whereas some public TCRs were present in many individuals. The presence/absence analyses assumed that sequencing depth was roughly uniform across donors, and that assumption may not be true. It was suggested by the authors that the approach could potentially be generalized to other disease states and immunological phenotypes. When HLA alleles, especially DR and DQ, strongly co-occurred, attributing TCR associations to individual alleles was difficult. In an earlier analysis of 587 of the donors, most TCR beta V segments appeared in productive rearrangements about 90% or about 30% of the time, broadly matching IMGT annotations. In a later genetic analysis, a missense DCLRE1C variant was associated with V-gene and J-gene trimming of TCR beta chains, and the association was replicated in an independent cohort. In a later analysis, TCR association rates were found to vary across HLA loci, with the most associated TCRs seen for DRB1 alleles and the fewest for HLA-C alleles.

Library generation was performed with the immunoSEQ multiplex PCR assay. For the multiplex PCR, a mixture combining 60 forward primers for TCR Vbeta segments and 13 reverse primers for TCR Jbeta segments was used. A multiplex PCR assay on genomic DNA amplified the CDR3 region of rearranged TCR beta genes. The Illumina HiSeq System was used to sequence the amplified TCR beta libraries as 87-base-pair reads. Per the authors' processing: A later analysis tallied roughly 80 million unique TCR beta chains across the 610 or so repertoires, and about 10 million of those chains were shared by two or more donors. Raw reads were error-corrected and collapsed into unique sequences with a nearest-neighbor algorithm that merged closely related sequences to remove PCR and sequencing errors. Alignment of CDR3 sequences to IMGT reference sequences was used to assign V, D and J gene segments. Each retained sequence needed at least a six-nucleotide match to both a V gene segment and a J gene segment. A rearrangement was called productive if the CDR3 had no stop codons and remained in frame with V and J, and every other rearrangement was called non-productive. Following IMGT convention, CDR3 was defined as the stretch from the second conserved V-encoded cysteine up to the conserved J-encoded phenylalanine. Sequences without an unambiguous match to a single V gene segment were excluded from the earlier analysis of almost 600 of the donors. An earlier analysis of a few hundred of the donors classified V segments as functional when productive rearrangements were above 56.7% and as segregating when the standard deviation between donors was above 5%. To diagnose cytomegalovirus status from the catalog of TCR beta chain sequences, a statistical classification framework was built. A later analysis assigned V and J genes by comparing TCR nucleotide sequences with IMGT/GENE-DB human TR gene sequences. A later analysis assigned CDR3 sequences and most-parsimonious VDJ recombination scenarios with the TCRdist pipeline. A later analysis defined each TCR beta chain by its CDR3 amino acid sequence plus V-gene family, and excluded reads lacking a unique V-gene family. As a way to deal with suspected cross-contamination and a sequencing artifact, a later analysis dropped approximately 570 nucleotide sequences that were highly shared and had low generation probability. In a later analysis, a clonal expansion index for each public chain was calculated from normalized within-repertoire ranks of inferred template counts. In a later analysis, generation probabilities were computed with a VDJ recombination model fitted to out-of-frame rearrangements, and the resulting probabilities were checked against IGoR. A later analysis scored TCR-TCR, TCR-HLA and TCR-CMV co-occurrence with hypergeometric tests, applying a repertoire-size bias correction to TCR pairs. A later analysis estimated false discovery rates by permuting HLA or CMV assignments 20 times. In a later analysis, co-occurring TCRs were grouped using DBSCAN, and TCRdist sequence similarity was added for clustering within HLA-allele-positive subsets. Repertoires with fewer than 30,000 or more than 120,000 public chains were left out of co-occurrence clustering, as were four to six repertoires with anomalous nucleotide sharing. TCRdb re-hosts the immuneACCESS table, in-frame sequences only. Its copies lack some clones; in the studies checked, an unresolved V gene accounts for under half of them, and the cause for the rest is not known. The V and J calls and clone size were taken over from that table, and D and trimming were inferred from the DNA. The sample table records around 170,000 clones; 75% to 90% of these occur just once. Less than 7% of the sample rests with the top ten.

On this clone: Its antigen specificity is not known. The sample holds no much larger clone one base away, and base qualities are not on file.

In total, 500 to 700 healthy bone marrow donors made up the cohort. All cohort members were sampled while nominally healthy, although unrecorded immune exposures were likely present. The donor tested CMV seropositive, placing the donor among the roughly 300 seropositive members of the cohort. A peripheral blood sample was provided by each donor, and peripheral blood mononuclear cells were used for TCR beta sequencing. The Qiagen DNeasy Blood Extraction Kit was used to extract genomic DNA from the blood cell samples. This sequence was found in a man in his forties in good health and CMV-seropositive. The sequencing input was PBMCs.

The CDR3 is CASSIVPGLDGNTIYF. The bases are TGTGCCAGTAGTATAGTTCCGGGATTGGATGGAAACACCATATATTTT. The chain was built from TRBV19 and TRBJ1-3; a confident D gene designation cannot be given. From a lookup of the germline V gene (reference sequence), CDR1 and CDR2 are LNHDA and SQIVND. The cysteine opens and the phenylalanine closes a CDR3 of 16 amino acids. Only CDR3 DNA is held: 48 bases, read in frame from base 1. V and J lose 1 base and 3 bases, and a span of 13 bases separates them.